The clone carrying this TCR beta chain was counted between two and nine times. As yet, its antigen is unknown. This specimen belongs to a study of cytomegalovirus exposure and HLA in healthy donors. PCR was performed using 60 Vbeta and 13 Jbeta primers. Repertoires were generated with immunoSEQ multiplex PCR, while TCRdb's copy carries only in-frame clones and drops some. The data contain 100,000 to 150,000 clones, 65% to 80% of them singletons. Study-level points and caveats: Analyzed later, most CMV-associated TCR beta chains appeared HLA-restricted.

Material: PBMCs. This clonotype originated in a human donor in good health.

CDR3 in DNA: TGTGCCAGCAGCGTGGCTAAGGGGGTAAAGACTGAAGCTTTCTTT. Translation gives CASSVAKGVKTEAFF. The chain joins TRBV5-4 to TRBJ1-1, with D possibly TRBD1 on 6 matching bases. Germline loops: CDR1 SGHNT, CDR2 YYREEE (reference sequence). The CDR3 runs 15 residues. V was trimmed by 4 bases and J by 5 bases, leaving 18 bases between them.